This TCR beta chain was captured in a study of response to subunit inactivated influenza vaccine (dated by TCRdb to about 2018). Background for the entire study: Deep quantitative T cell receptor repertoire profiling was used in the study to track responses to a trivalent subunit inactivated influenza vaccine. What the authors observed across the whole study: It was suggested by the authors that each seasonal influenza vaccination may recruit only a limited number of new T cells.

Germline trimming: 3 bases from V, 3 bases from J; junction bases outside gene matches: 2. The CDR3 covers 15 residues, taking in both the cysteine and the phenylalanine. Only CDR3 DNA remains: 45 bases, in frame from the first base. This clonotype was seen repeatedly, ten times or more. What this receptor recognizes is not known. Base-call qualities are not available, and no considerably larger clone is one nucleotide away. This sample's time point label indicates: approximately 40 days after influenza vaccine administration. Preparation of the library involved RT-PCR. These reads were obtained on an Illumina HiSeq 2500. TCRdb redid the processing of the public reads, applying fastp at Q25 and MiXCR, and retained in-frame beta chains. CDR3 protein duplicates are merged, each entry listing the most common genes and DNA. Present in this sample are around 480,000 distinct CDR3 sequences, 9.5% to 13% of which were seen just once. Of the sample, more than 10% is held by the ten largest clones.

This TCR derives from a middle-aged man who received an inactivated influenza vaccine. Donor details come from another sample of the same person, matched by shared clones. The chain is assembled from TRBV12-3 or TRBV12-4 and TRBJ2-5, with 12 bases aligning to TRBD2. The input for sequencing was PBMCs from blood, taken around seven weeks after vaccination. The DNA reads as follows: TGTGCCAGCAGTTTGACTAGCGGGGGTGAAGAGACCCAGTACTTC. This yields the protein CASSLTSGGEETQYF.